The clone carrying this T cell receptor beta chain was seen many times. Antigen: not known. Read data end 3 residues before the CDR3 end; the end is taken from the germline J gene. The CDR3 is made up of 14 amino acids. The germline CDR1 and CDR2 sequences are ENHRY and SYGVKD. The ends lost 6 bases at V and 6 bases at J; junction bases unmatched: 4. The data originate from a study of T cell clonality in common variable immunodeficiency. Points from the study as a whole: In common variable immunodeficiency, TCR beta chains reportedly carried fewer deletions and N-nucleotide insertions. CVID subjects showed higher TCRbeta clonality than healthy controls.

Sequencing was performed with immunoSEQ multiplex PCR; in TCRdb, only in-frame clones are kept and a portion is missing. There are just under 20,000 clones in the sample, none observed a single time. This TCR was sampled from a human donor with common variable immunodeficiency. This rearrangement joins TRBV10-3 to TRBJ1-3; 11 nucleotides align to TRBD1. The source material was peripheral blood mononuclear cells. CDR3 DNA, as far as it was read: TGTGCCATCAGCCCGGGACAGGGGGTAAACACC. This encodes CAISPGQGVNT. The whole CDR3 sequence reads CAISPGQGVNTIYF.